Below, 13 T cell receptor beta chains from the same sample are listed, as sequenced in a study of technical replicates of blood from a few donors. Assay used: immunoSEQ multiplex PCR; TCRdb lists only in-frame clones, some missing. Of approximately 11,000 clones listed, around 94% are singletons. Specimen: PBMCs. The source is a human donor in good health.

The chain's CDR3 is CASSSSLAGGPGREQYF. DNA of the CDR3: TGTGCCAGCAGTAGTTCACTAGCGGGAGGGCCCGGGCGGGAGCAGTACTTC. The rearrangement joins TRBV27 to TRBJ2-7, with 13 bases aligning to TRBD2. The V and J ends lost 5 bases and 7 bases, in that order; junction bases with no gene match: 14. The germline V gene encodes CDR1 MNHEY and CDR2 SMNVEV (reference sequence). The CDR3 is made up of 17 amino acids.

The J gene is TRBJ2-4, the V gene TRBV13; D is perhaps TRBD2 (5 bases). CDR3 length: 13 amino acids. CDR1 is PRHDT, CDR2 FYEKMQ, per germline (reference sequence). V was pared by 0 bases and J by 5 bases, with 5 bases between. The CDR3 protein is CASSLGRENIQYF. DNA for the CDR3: TGTGCCAGCAGCTTAGGGAGGGAAAACATTCAGTACTTC. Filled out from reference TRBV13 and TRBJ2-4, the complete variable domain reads AAGVIQSPRHLIKEKRETATLKCYPIPRHDTVYWYQQGPGQDPQFLISFYEKMQSDKGSIPDRFSAQQFSDYHSELNMSSLELGDSALYFCASSLGRENIQYFGAGTRLSVL.

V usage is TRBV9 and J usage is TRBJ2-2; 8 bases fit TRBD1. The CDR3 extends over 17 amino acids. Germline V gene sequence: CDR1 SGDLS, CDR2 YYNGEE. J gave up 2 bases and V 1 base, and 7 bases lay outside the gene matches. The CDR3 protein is CASSVNPGQVNTGELFF. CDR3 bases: TGTGCCAGCAGCGTAAATCCGGGACAGGTTAACACCGGGGAGCTGTTTTTT.

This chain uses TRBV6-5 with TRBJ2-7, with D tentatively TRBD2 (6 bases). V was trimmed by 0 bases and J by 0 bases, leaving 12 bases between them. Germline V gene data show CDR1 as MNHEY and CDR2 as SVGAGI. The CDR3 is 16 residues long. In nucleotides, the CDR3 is TGTGCCAGCAGTTACTCGGGTAGCGGTCCCTCCTACGAGCAGTACTTC. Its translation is CASSYSGSGPSYEQYF.

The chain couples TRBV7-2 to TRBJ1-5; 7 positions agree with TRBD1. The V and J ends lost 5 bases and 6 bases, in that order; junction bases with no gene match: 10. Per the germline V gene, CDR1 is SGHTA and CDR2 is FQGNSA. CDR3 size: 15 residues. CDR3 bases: TGTGCCAGCAGCGCCCAACAGGGGTTAGGTCAGCCCCAGCATTTT. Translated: CASSAQQGLGQPQHF. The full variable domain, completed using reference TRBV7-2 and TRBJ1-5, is GAGVSQSPSNKVTEKGKDVELRCDPISGHTALYWYRQSLGQGLEFLIYFQGNSAPDKSGLPSDRFSAERTGGSVSTLTIQRTQQEDSAVYLCASSAQQGLGQPQHFGDGTRLSIL.

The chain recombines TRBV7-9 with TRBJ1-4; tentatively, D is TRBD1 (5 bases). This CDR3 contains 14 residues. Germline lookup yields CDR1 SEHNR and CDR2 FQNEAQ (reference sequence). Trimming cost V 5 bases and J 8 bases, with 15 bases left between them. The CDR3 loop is CASSRDSAGEKLFF. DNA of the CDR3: TGTGCCAGCAGCCGCGACAGTGCAGGGGAAAAACTGTTTTTT.

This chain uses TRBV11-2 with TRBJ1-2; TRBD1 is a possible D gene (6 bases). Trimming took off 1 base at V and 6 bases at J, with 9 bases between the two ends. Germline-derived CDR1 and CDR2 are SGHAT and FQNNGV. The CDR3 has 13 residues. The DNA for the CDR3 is TGTGCCAGCAGCTTAGGAACAGGGAATGGCTACACCTTC. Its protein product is CASSLGTGNGYTF. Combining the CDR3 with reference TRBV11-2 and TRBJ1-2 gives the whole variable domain EAGVAQSPRYKIIEKRQSVAFWCNPISGHATLYWYQQILGQGPKLLIQFQNNGVVDDSQLPKDRFSAERLKGVDSTLKIQPAKLEDSAVYLCASSLGTGNGYTFGSGTRLTVV.

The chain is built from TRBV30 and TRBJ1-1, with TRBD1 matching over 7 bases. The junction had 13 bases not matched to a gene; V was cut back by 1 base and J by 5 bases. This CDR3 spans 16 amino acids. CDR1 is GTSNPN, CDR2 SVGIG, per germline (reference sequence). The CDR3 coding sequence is TGTGCCTGGAGTGATCATCCGGGACAGAAAAAAACTGAAGCTTTCTTT. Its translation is CAWSDHPGQKKTEAFF.

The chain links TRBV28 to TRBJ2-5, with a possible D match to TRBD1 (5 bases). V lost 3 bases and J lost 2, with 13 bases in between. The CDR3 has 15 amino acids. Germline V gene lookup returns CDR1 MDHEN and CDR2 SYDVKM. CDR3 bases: TGTGCCAGCAGTTTTGCAAGAAAGGGGCAAGAGACCCAGTACTTC. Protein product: CASSFARKGQETQYF.

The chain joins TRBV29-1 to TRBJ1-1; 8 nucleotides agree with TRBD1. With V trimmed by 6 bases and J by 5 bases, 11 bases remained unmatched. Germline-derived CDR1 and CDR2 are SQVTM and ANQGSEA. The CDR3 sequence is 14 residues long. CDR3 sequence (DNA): TGCAGCGTCAACTCACAGGGGGGTGTTACTGAAGCTTTCTTT. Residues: CSVNSQGGVTEAFF.

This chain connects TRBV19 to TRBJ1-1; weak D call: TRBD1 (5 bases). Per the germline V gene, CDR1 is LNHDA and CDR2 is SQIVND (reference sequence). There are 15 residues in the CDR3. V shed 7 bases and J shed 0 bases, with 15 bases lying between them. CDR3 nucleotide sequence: TGTGCCAGTACCCCCGGGACTTTCATGAACACTGAAGCTTTCTTT. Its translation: CASTPGTFMNTEAFF.

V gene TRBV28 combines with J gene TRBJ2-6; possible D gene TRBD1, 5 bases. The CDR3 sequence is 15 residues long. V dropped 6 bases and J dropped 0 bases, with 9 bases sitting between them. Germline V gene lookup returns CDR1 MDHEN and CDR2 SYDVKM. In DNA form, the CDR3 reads TGTGCCAGCAGCCTCGACAGCTCTGGGGCCAACGTCCTGACTTTC. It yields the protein CASSLDSSGANVLTF.

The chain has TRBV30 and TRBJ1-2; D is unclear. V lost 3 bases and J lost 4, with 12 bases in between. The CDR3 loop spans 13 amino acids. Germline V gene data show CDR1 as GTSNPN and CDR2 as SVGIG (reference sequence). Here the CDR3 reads CAWSVGEGYGYTF. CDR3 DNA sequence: TGTGCCTGGAGCGTCGGGGAGGGCTATGGCTACACCTTC.